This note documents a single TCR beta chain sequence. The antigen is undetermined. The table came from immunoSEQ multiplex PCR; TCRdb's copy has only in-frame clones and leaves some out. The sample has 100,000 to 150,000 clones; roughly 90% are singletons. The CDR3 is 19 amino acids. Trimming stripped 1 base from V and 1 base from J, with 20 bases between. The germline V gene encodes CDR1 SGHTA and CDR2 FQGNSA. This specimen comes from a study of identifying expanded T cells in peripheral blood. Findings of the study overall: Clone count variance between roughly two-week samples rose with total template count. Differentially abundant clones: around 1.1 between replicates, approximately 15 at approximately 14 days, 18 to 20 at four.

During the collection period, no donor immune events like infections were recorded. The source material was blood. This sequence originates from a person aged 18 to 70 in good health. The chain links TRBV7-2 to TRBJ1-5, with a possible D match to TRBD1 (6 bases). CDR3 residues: CASSLGGGASFGSNQPQHF. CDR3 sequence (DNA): TGTGCCAGCAGCTTAGGGGGGGGCGCGTCGTTCGGGAGCAATCAGCCCCAGCATTTT.